The 27 T cell receptor beta chains given below trace back to one sample, sequenced in a study of T-cell memory formation after mild COVID-19. TCRdb recomputed calls from the 5' RACE reads with MiXCR, one row per CDR3 protein. In the table there are about 170,000 distinct CDR3 sequences, 10% to 15% of which are singletons. Sequenced input: PBMCs or a T cell subset sorted from them (not recorded which). The receptors originated from a man in his late teens or twenties who had mild COVID-19 (a few samples of this study predate the infection). Cell type and time point are not known.

This clonotype has only a few counts. The rearrangement links TRBV13 to TRBJ2-2, with 11 positions matching TRBD1. V shed 5 bases and J 4 bases; nucleotides not matched to a gene: 3. The CDR3 spans 15 residues. Germline V lookup: CDR1 PRHDT, CDR2 FYEKMQ (reference sequence). The CDR3 coding sequence is TGTGCCAGCAGCACCGGGACAGGGGGCACCGGGGAGCTGTTTTTT. Protein: CASSTGTGGTGELFF. Looking up the rest from reference TRBV13 and TRBJ2-2 gives the full variable domain: AAGVIQSPRHLIKEKRETATLKCYPIPRHDTVYWYQQGPGQDPQFLISFYEKMQSDKGSIPDRFSAQQFSDYHSELNMSSLELGDSALYFCASSTGTGGTGELFFGEGSRLTVL.

This chain connects TRBV3-1 to TRBJ2-1; 9 nucleotides align to TRBD2. Germline lookup yields CDR1 LGHDT and CDR2 YNNKEL (reference sequence). V gave up 4 bases and J gave up 8 bases; unmatched junction bases: 6. The CDR3 spans 14 residues. The CDR3 is CASSRGGGPDEQFF. CDR3 DNA: TGTGCCAGCAGCCGCGGGGGGGGCCCAGATGAGCAGTTCTTC.

This clonotype was detected a few times. The chain is built from TRBV6-7 and TRBJ2-7; D remains ambiguous. TRBV6-7 is an ORF, with its function uncertain. The CDR3 contains 13 residues. The ends were cut back, 6 bases at V and 0 bases at J, with 9 bases in the middle. The CDR3 nucleotides read TGTGCCAGCAGCGAACTAAACTCCTACGAGCAGTACGTC. As protein: CASSELNSYEQYV.

V gene TRBV11-2 combines with J gene TRBJ2-3; 7 positions agree with TRBD1. Unmatched junction bases numbered 10, after V lost 1 base and J lost 6 bases. This CDR3 has 16 residues. Germline V gives CDR1 SGHAT, CDR2 FQNNGV. The CDR3 DNA reads TGTGCCAGCAGCTTAGGTTTCAGAGGGGGCGAGGATACGCAGTATTTT. Encoded protein: CASSLGFRGGEDTQYF. Complete variable domain (other parts from reference TRBV11-2 and TRBJ2-3): EAGVAQSPRYKIIEKRQSVAFWCNPISGHATLYWYQQILGQGPKLLIQFQNNGVVDDSQLPKDRFSAERLKGVDSTLKIQPAKLEDSAVYLCASSLGFRGGEDTQYFGPGTRLTVL.

Regarding this clonotype: The junction departs from germline at one end; a sequencing error may be responsible. The chain has TRBV5-1 and TRBJ2-2; TRBD2 matches at 7 bases. The CDR3 loop spans 15 amino acids. The germline gives CDR1 SGHRS, CDR2 YFSETQ. The CDR3: CASSSGLTPTGELLF. CDR3 DNA sequence: TGCGCCAGCAGCTCGGGACTAACACCCACCGGGGAGCTGCTTTTT.

This clonotype was found a few times. J is TRBJ1-1 and V is TRBV7-2; D gene ambiguous. CDR3 size: 12 residues. V dropped 3 bases and J dropped 7 bases, with 9 bases sitting between them. CDR1 and CDR2 (germline): SGHTA, FQGNSA. The chain's CDR3 is CASSFVAGEAFF. Written as DNA, the CDR3 is TGTGCCAGCAGCTTCGTTGCCGGTGAAGCTTTCTTT. The whole variable domain, remainder taken from reference TRBV7-2 and TRBJ1-1, is GAGVSQSPSNKVTEKGKDVELRCDPISGHTALYWYRQSLGQGLEFLIYFQGNSAPDKSGLPSDRFSAERTGGSVSTLTIQRTQQEDSAVYLCASSFVAGEAFFGQGTRLTVV.

CDR3 residues: CASSYALTGGAPDTQYF. CDR3 coding DNA: TGTGCCAGCAGTTACGCACTAACAGGGGGCGCCCCAGATACGCAGTATTTT. The rearrangement joins TRBV6-2 or TRBV6-3 to TRBJ2-3; 9 positions match TRBD1. The CDR3 extends over 17 amino acids. Germline CDR1 and CDR2: MNHEY and SVGEGT. Unmatched junction bases numbered 10, after V lost 2 bases and J lost 4 bases.

This clonotype occurred a few times. CDR3 amino acids: CSASKQETDTQYF. CDR3 in DNA: TGCAGTGCTAGCAAACAGGAAACAGATACGCAGTATTTT. This chain joins TRBV20-1 and TRBJ2-3, with D perhaps matching TRBD1 (5 bases). Trimming removed 3 bases at V and 3 bases at J, with 10 bases between. CDR3 length equals 13 residues. In germline, CDR1 is DFQATT, CDR2 SNEGSKA (reference sequence).

The table lists this clonotype with a few counts. CDR3 region: CASYGTNEKLFF. Written as DNA, the CDR3 is TGTGCCAGCTACGGCACTAATGAAAAACTGTTTTTT. This rearrangement joins TRBV7-9 to TRBJ1-4; D remains ambiguous. Germline CDR1 and CDR2: SEHNR and FQNEAQ (reference sequence). CDR3 length: 12 residues. Trimming left V 8 bases short and J 2 bases short, with 6 bases between.

This clonotype has just a few counts. The chain has TRBV6-2 or TRBV6-3 and TRBJ2-7, with a weak D call TRBD1 (6 bases). CDR3 length equals 14 residues. The ends were cut back, 2 bases at V and 5 bases at J, with 13 bases in the middle. CDR1 MNHEY and CDR2 SVGEGT come from the germline V gene. In nucleotides, the CDR3 is TGTGCCAGCAGTTACCAGGGGCGCGGCCACGAGCAGTACGTC. Amino acid sequence: CASSYQGRGHEQYV.

The genes are TRBV9 and TRBJ2-2, with 7 bases lining up with TRBD2. The V segment lost 0 bases and the J segment 7 bases; nucleotides outside the gene matches: 15. The CDR3 contains 18 residues. Germline CDR1 SGDLS, CDR2 YYNGEE. Here the CDR3 reads CASSVASSGEWWGGELFF. CDR3 coding DNA: TGTGCCAGCAGCGTAGCATCTAGCGGCGAGTGGTGGGGCGGGGAGCTGTTTTTT.

This clonotype was observed a few times. The chain employs TRBV18 and TRBJ1-1, with D possibly matching TRBD1 (6 bases). The germline V gene has CDR1 KGHSH and CDR2 LQKENI. Trimming removed 0 bases at V and 3 bases at J, with 20 bases between. The CDR3 has 18 residues. CDR3: CASSPPSGAGAGDTEAFF. The CDR3 region has the DNA TGTGCCAGCTCACCACCTTCTGGGGCAGGAGCAGGGGACACTGAAGCTTTCTTT.

In this sample, this clonotype turned up a few times. The chain links TRBV20-1 to TRBJ2-5; 7 nucleotides agree with TRBD2. The germline CDR1 and CDR2 sequences are DFQATT and SNEGSKA (reference sequence). There are 14 residues in the CDR3. J was trimmed by 2 bases and V by 6 bases; bases with no gene match: 9. The CDR3 reads CSAGSAGAQETQYF. For the CDR3, the DNA is TGCAGTGCCGGGAGTGCGGGAGCTCAAGAGACCCAGTACTTC.

This clonotype showed up just a few times. The CDR3 DNA reads TGCAGTGCTAGCGGGGGTGTCTACGAGCAGTACTTC. It yields the protein CSASGGVYEQYF. This chain joins TRBV20-1 and TRBJ2-7; D might be TRBD2 (6 bases). This CDR3 has 12 amino acids. Germline V gene sequence: CDR1 DFQATT, CDR2 SNEGSKA (reference sequence). V lost 3 bases to trimming and J lost 3 bases, with 9 bases between them.

This clonotype was observed a few times. The rearrangement links TRBV5-1 to TRBJ2-1, with 13 bases that match TRBD2. Germline loops: CDR1 SGHRS, CDR2 YFSETQ. V was pared by 4 bases and J by 7 bases, with 8 bases of the junction left unmatched. This CDR3 spans 16 amino acids. The CDR3 DNA sequence: TGCGCCAGCAGCGACCGGACTAGCGGGGGTCATAATGAGCAGTTCTTC. Its protein product is CASSDRTSGGHNEQFF.

The rearrangement uses TRBV27 and TRBJ2-4; D call uncertain. Germline lookup yields CDR1 MNHEY and CDR2 SMNVEV (reference sequence). This CDR3 region has 14 residues. Trimming shortened V by 4 bases and J by 6 bases, and 13 bases separated the two germline ends. The DNA for the CDR3 is TGTGCCAGCAGTTCCCCCCGGGCCGTAAACATTCAGTACTTC. This gives the protein CASSSPRAVNIQYF.

This chain links TRBV5-1 with TRBJ2-3; 13 positions match TRBD2. The CDR3 has 16 amino acids. The trim removed 3 bases at V and 6 bases at J, leaving 7 bases unmatched. Germline V lookup: CDR1 SGHRS, CDR2 YFSETQ. The CDR3 DNA is TGCGCCAGCAGCTCGGCACTAGCGGGGGGGGCGGATACGCAGTATTTT. Protein: CASSSALAGGADTQYF.

The sample holds a few counts of this clonotype. V usage is TRBV7-9 and J usage is TRBJ1-2, with TRBD1 matching 7 bases. Germline assignment: CDR1 SEHNR and CDR2 FQNEAQ (reference sequence). The CDR3 is made up of 18 amino acids. V lost 0 bases to trimming and J lost 1 base; unmatched junction nucleotides: 11. The CDR3 here is CASSLAQGQNTLNYGYTF. DNA for the CDR3: TGTGCCAGCAGCTTAGCGCAGGGACAGAATACACTTAACTATGGCTACACCTTC. Full variable domain (outside the CDR3, taken from reference TRBV7-9 and TRBJ1-2): DTGVSQNPRHKITKRGQNVTFRCDPISEHNRLYWYRQTLGQGPEFLTYFQNEAQLEKSRLLSDRFSAERPKGSFSTLEIQRTEQGDSAMYLCASSLAQGQNTLNYGYTFGSGTRLTVV.

This clonotype was seen a handful of times. The chain couples TRBV2 to TRBJ1-1; D is uncertain. This CDR3 region has 14 residues. V was shortened by 4 bases and J by 0 bases, with 9 bases between the two germline ends. Germline-derived CDR1 and CDR2 are SNHLY and FYNNEI. DNA of the CDR3: TGTGCCAGCAGTGGAAACAGACTGAACACTGAAGCTTTCTTT. Amino acid sequence: CASSGNRLNTEAFF.

V usage is TRBV12-3 or TRBV12-4 and J usage is TRBJ2-2; D possibly corresponds to TRBD1 (5 bases). Trimming left V 3 bases short and J 4 bases short, with 12 bases between. The CDR3 runs to 15 residues. In DNA form, the CDR3 reads TGTGCCAGCAGTTTGGGCAGGGTTATCACCGGGGAGCTGTTTTTT. Its protein is CASSLGRVITGELFF.

The chain combines TRBV15 with TRBJ1-2; D is ambiguous. This CDR3 spans 14 amino acids. CDR1 is LNHNV, CDR2 YYDKDF, per germline (reference sequence). V lost 0 bases and J lost 4, with 9 bases in between. For the CDR3, the DNA is TGTGCCACCAGCAGAGAGCCAGTAGCCTATGGCTACACCTTC. Encoded protein: CATSREPVAYGYTF.

This clonotype was found a few times. The chain has TRBV7-9 and TRBJ1-4, with D perhaps matching TRBD1 (6 bases). The CDR3 loop spans 13 amino acids. The germline gives CDR1 SEHNR, CDR2 FQNEAQ (reference sequence). Trimming left V 1 base short and J 10 bases short, with 10 bases between. This chain's CDR3 is CASSLDRDRKLFF. The DNA for the CDR3 is TGTGCCAGCAGCTTAGACAGGGACCGAAAACTGTTTTTT.

The gene calls are TRBV20-1 and TRBJ2-3, with a possible D match to TRBD2 (7 bases). Trimming took 6 bases from V and 5 from J, leaving 18 bases between them. This CDR3 spans 14 amino acids. Germline CDR1 and CDR2: DFQATT and SNEGSKA (reference sequence). The CDR3 DNA follows: TGCAGTGCAAGGTGGGGGGGCGCGAAAGATACGCAGTATTTT. Translated: CSARWGGAKDTQYF.

As regards this clonotype: A junction boundary mismatches the germline segment, possibly from a read error. The chain couples TRBV4-1 to TRBJ1-3, with D unresolved. Germline V gene sequence: CDR1 MGHRA, CDR2 YSYEKL. The CDR3 has 16 residues. As DNA, the CDR3 is TGCGCCAGCAGCCAAGACCGAAGGGTCTCTCGAAACACCATATATTTT. It yields the protein CASSQDRRVSRNTIYF.

The chain has TRBV6-5 and TRBJ2-5; either TRBD1 or TRBD2 may supply D (5 bases each). The CDR3 consists of 15 residues. Trimming shortened V by 0 bases and J by 2 bases, and 10 bases separated the two germline ends. Germline V lookup: CDR1 MNHEY, CDR2 SVGAGI. As DNA, the CDR3 is TGTGCCAGCAGTTACTCGCCCGAGGGGCAAGAGACCCAGTACTTC. Amino acid sequence: CASSYSPEGQETQYF.

This clonotype was seen a handful of times. The chain joins TRBV7-9 to TRBJ2-5, with D maybe TRBD2 (5 bases). V lost 6 bases and J lost 3, with 11 bases in between. CDR3 length: 13 amino acids. Per the germline V gene, CDR1 is SEHNR and CDR2 is FQNEAQ (reference sequence). Here the CDR3 reads CASRREPEETQYF. CDR3 in DNA: TGTGCCAGCAGAAGGGAGCCGGAAGAGACCCAGTACTTC.

A few counts support this clonotype. The CDR3 reads CSASTGTGAIGNTIYF. Written as DNA, the CDR3 is TGCAGTGCTAGTACCGGGACAGGGGCGATCGGAAACACCATATATTTT. The chain couples TRBV20-1 to TRBJ1-3; 10 bases fit TRBD1. With V trimmed by 3 bases and J by 4 bases, 9 bases remained unmatched. There are 16 residues in the CDR3. CDR1 and CDR2 (germline): DFQATT, SNEGSKA (reference sequence).